A single sample is the source of the 29 T cell receptor beta chains below, sequenced in a study of spatial heterogeneity in lung cancer. TCRdb processed the 5' RACE reads anew with MiXCR; each CDR3 protein has one entry. The data contain 110,000 or so distinct CDR3 sequences, about 10% of them singletons. The time point is: blood at routine non-recurrence follow-up after resection. Here the sequenced sample was PBMCs, taken at follow-up. Receptors were obtained from a female donor with early-stage non-small cell lung cancer.

V is TRBV6-5 and J is TRBJ1-4; D perhaps matches TRBD1 (5 bases). Germline loops: CDR1 MNHEY, CDR2 SVGAGI. The CDR3 has 15 amino acids. The V end lost 7 bases, the J end lost 6 bases, and 18 bases lay between the germline ends. The CDR3 region is CASKTYRDLDEKLFF. In nucleotides, the CDR3 is TGTGCCAGCAAGACCTATCGGGACTTGGATGAAAAACTGTTTTTT.

This clonotype was observed a handful of times. The DNA for the CDR3 is TGCAGTGCGATAGGACAGTTGAGCAATCAGCCCCAGCATTTT. This gives the protein CSAIGQLSNQPQHF. The rearrangement joins TRBV20-1 to TRBJ1-5; tentative D call: TRBD1 (6 bases). Trimming shortened V by 6 bases and J by 1 base, and 13 bases separated the two germline ends. Germline-derived CDR1 and CDR2 are DFQATT and SNEGSKA (reference sequence). CDR3 length: 14 amino acids.

The V call is TRBV27, the J call TRBJ2-7; tentatively, D is TRBD2 (5 bases). The V end lost 4 bases, the J end lost 0 bases, and 10 bases lay between the germline ends. This CDR3 spans 14 amino acids. Germline V gene lookup returns CDR1 MNHEY and CDR2 SMNVEV (reference sequence). CDR3 DNA: TGTGCCAGCAGTTGGAGCGGTATCTCCTACGAGCAGTACTTC. Translation gives CASSWSGISYEQYF.

This clonotype was recorded many times. The chain couples TRBV9 to TRBJ1-6, with D maybe TRBD1 (5 bases). The CDR3 is 15 amino acids. Germline-derived CDR1 and CDR2 are SGDLS and YYNGEE. V lost 1 base to trimming and J lost 5 bases, with 10 bases between them. The CDR3 here is CASSVSHRNNSPLHF. Written as DNA, the CDR3 is TGTGCCAGCAGCGTATCCCACAGGAATAATTCACCCCTCCACTTT.

This clonotype was counted only a few times. This sequence joins TRBV28 and TRBJ1-6, with TRBD1 matching 7 bases. Per the germline V gene, CDR1 is MDHEN and CDR2 is SYDVKM. Unmatched junction bases numbered 10, after V lost 4 bases and J lost 7 bases. CDR3 length: 16 residues. The CDR3 loop is CASSSSFGTANSPLHF. For the CDR3, the DNA is TGTGCCAGCAGTTCCTCTTTCGGGACAGCCAATTCACCCCTCCACTTT.

This clonotype was picked up a small number of times. The chain joins TRBV7-9 to TRBJ2-7; tentative D call: TRBD1 (6 bases). The V gene lost 1 base and the J gene lost 7 bases, with 14 bases spanning the gap. The germline V gene has CDR1 SEHNR and CDR2 FQNEAQ (reference sequence). The CDR3 contains 14 residues. CDR3 nucleotide sequence: TGTGCCAGCAGCTTAGTACAGGGCTCGAGGGAGCAGTACTTC. This sequence encodes CASSLVQGSREQYF.

Turning to this clonotype: This may arise from a read error, as a much more abundant clone is one base away. The rearrangement joins TRBV7-2 to TRBJ2-7; 10 bases are shared with TRBD1. CDR3 length: 14 residues. CDR1 is SGHTA and CDR2 is FQGNSA in the germline V gene. Trimming cost V 5 bases and J 13 bases; bases outside gene matches: 14. CDR3 DNA sequence: TGTGCCAGCAGCCCGGACAGGGGGTCTGCTGTGAGATACTTC. Amino acids: CASSPDRGSAVRYF.

This clonotype has only a few counts. The chain joins TRBV5-1 to TRBJ1-1, with 7 bases identical to TRBD1. The CDR3 has 15 amino acids. With 4 bases clipped from V and 0 bases from J, the junction kept 6 bases outside the gene matches. Per the germline V gene, CDR1 is SGHRS and CDR2 is YFSETQ. CDR3: CASSVSGGLNTEAFF. The CDR3 DNA reads as TGCGCCAGCAGCGTTTCAGGGGGGTTGAACACTGAAGCTTTCTTT.

This clonotype was recorded a few times. This rearrangement joins TRBV6-6 to TRBJ2-7; 7 bases line up with TRBD1. Trimming cost V 6 bases and J 5 bases; bases outside gene matches: 13. The CDR3 sequence is 15 residues long. CDR1 is MNHNY and CDR2 is SVGAGI in the germline V gene (reference sequence). CDR3 sequence (DNA): TGTGCCAGCAGCAGCCGACAACAGGGGAGCAACGAGCAGTACGTC. Residues: CASSSRQQGSNEQYV.

This clonotype was seen a few times. The chain employs TRBV6-2 or TRBV6-3 and TRBJ2-7, with TRBD2 identical over 11 bases. From germline, CDR1 is MNHEY and CDR2 SVGEGT. V shed 2 bases, J shed 6 bases, and the junction held 15 bases outside the gene matches. The CDR3 consists of 18 residues. The CDR3 DNA reads TGTGCCAGCAGTTACCCGACTAGCGGGGTGGCTCTTTTGGGCGAGCAGTACTTC. Amino acids: CASSYPTSGVALLGEQYF.

This clonotype was seen at least ten times. The rearrangement uses TRBV2 and TRBJ1-4; D perhaps matches TRBD1 (5 bases). Trimming took 0 bases from V and 8 from J, leaving 19 bases between them. The V gene's germline CDR1 is SNHLY and CDR2 FYNNEI. The CDR3 is 17 amino acids. The CDR3 sequence is CASSEALLSGRKEKLFF. The CDR3 coding sequence is TGTGCCAGCAGTGAAGCGCTTCTGTCAGGGAGGAAGGAAAAACTGTTTTTT.

The rearrangement links TRBV9 to TRBJ1-6; D is perhaps TRBD1 (5 bases). This CDR3 has 15 amino acids. Germline loops: CDR1 SGDLS, CDR2 YYNGEE. Trimming removed 0 bases at V and 9 bases at J, with 13 bases between. CDR3 in DNA: TGTGCCAGCAGCGTAGCCCCAGGGACTTCTTCACCCCTCCACTTT. This codes for CASSVAPGTSSPLHF. Drawing the rest from reference TRBV9 and TRBJ1-6, the complete variable domain is DSGVTQTPKHLITATGQRVTLRCSPRSGDLSVYWYQQSLDQGLQFLIQYYNGEERAKGNILERFSAQQFPDLHSELNLSSLELGDSALYFCASSVAPGTSSPLHFGNGTRLTVT.

This clonotype came up a few times. The chain couples TRBV12-3 or TRBV12-4 to TRBJ1-4, with TRBD1 matching over 8 bases. The CDR3 is made up of 15 amino acids. V lost 8 bases and J lost 7; bases outside the gene matches: 12. In DNA form, the CDR3 reads TGTGCCAGCTCGAAGGACAGGGTTCGGAGTGAAAAACTGTTTTTT. Protein: CASSKDRVRSEKLFF.

The chain has TRBV6-5 and TRBJ1-1; no clear D gene. Germline CDR1 is MNHEY and CDR2 is SVGAGI. The CDR3 is 17 amino acids. With 10 bases removed from V and 1 base from J, the gap between germline ends came to 25 bases. The CDR3 reads CATRAPRAGFRNTEAFF. The CDR3 DNA is TGTGCCACCAGAGCACCTAGAGCGGGGTTCAGGAACACTGAAGCTTTCTTT.

At least ten counts were recorded for this clonotype. The chain uses TRBV7-9 and TRBJ2-3; D assignment may be TRBD1 or TRBD2 (5 bases each). CDR1 is SEHNR, CDR2 FQNEAQ, per germline (reference sequence). V was cut by 5 bases and J by 4 bases, with 16 bases left in between. The CDR3 consists of 15 residues. CDR3 amino acids: CASSPRDHRADTQYF. The CDR3, as DNA: TGTGCCAGCAGCCCCCGGGACCACCGGGCAGATACGCAGTATTTT.

This clonotype was recorded many times. The rearrangement joins TRBV29-1 to TRBJ2-3, with 15 nucleotides matching TRBD2. Germline V gives CDR1 SQVTM, CDR2 ANQGSEA. J lost 1 base, V lost 4 bases, and 9 bases had no gene match. The length of the CDR3 is 18 residues. CDR3 residues: CSVGLGLAGGAGTDTQYF. The CDR3 nucleotides read TGCAGCGTTGGGCTGGGACTAGCGGGAGGAGCGGGCACAGATACGCAGTATTTT.

This clonotype occurred a few times. The chain combines TRBV5-1 with TRBJ1-2, with D uncertain. V was shortened by 3 bases and J by 7 bases, with 10 bases between the two germline ends. Germline CDR1 reads SGHRS; CDR2 reads YFSETQ. CDR3 length equals 12 residues. In DNA form, the CDR3 reads TGCGCCAGCAGCTCCCTGTCGGGTGGCTACACCTTC. Its protein is CASSSLSGGYTF. Full variable domain (remainder filled in from reference TRBV5-1 and TRBJ1-2): KAGVTQTPRYLIKTRGQQVTLSCSPISGHRSVSWYQQTPGQGLQFLFEYFSETQRNKGNFPGRFSGRQFSNSRSEMNVSTLELGDSALYLCASSSLSGGYTFGSGTRLTVV.

V is TRBV7-2 and J is TRBJ2-5; 10 nucleotides agree with TRBD2. V shed 5 bases and J 6 bases; nucleotides not matched to a gene: 9. Germline CDR1 is SGHTA and CDR2 is FQGNSA. CDR3 length equals 15 residues. Here the CDR3 DNA reads TGTGCCAGCAGCCCGAGGACTAGCGGTGGAAAGACCCAGTACTTC. Translating gives CASSPRTSGGKTQYF.

This clonotype was picked up a small number of times. The chain employs TRBV6-2 or TRBV6-3 and TRBJ2-5, with a tentative D call TRBD2 (6 bases). Trimming pared 10 bases from V and 5 bases from J, leaving 11 bases between. The CDR3 is 11 amino acids. Germline values: CDR1 MNHEY, CDR2 SVGEGT. This CDR3 is CATGSGETQYF. The CDR3 DNA reads as TGTGCCACCGGGAGCGGGGAGACCCAGTACTTC.

This clonotype turned up a few times. V and J are TRBV20-1 and TRBJ1-1; no firm D call. CDR1 is DFQATT and CDR2 is SNEGSKA in the germline V gene (reference sequence). The germline V and J ends were trimmed by 0 bases and 0 bases, with 8 bases remaining between them. There are 14 residues in the CDR3. CDR3 coding DNA: TGCAGTGCTAGAGAGACGGACTTGAACACTGAAGCTTTCTTT. This translates into CSARETDLNTEAFF.

This clonotype appeared many times. J is TRBJ1-1 and V is TRBV29-1; the D gene is possibly TRBD1 (6 bases). Trimming took 6 bases from V and 2 from J, leaving 7 bases between them. In germline, CDR1 is SQVTM, CDR2 ANQGSEA. This CDR3 is 11 amino acids long. DNA of the CDR3: TGCAGCGTGGGGGCTAACACTGAAGCTTTCTTT. This gives the protein CSVGANTEAFF.

This clonotype was counted many times. The V and J genes are TRBV5-1 and TRBJ2-2; 8 nucleotides agree with TRBD2. CDR1 SGHRS and CDR2 YFSETQ come from the germline V gene. Unmatched junction bases numbered 3, after V lost 0 bases and J lost 2 bases. CDR3 length equals 16 residues. Here the CDR3 DNA reads TGCGCCAGCAGCTTGGATAGCGGGAAAAACACCGGGGAGCTGTTTTTT. Translated, it gives CASSLDSGKNTGELFF.

This clonotype showed up just a few times. The rearrangement uses TRBV28 and TRBJ2-1; tentative D call: TRBD2 (5 bases). The V end was cut by 5 bases, the J end by 10 bases, with 12 bases between. The CDR3 is made up of 12 amino acids. The germline V gene encodes CDR1 MDHEN and CDR2 SYDVKM. The CDR3 region is CASSTTSHEQFF. CDR3 DNA sequence: TGTGCCAGCAGTACTACTAGTCACGAGCAGTTCTTC. The complete variable domain, with remaining parts taken from reference TRBV28 and TRBJ2-1, reads DVKVTQSSRYLVKRTGEKVFLECVQDMDHENMFWYRQDPGLGLRLIYFSYDVKMKEKGDIPEGYSVSREKKERFSLILESASTNQTSMYLCASSTTSHEQFFGPGTRLTVL.

J is TRBJ2-4 and V is TRBV28; D is ambiguous. The CDR3 contains 11 residues. The germline CDR1 and CDR2 sequences are MDHEN and SYDVKM. V dropped 6 bases and J dropped 5 bases, with 5 bases sitting between them. CDR3 sequence reads: CASRWENIQYF. CDR3 DNA: TGTGCCAGCAGGTGGGAAAACATTCAGTACTTC.

The chain links TRBV11-2 to TRBJ1-1; 7 bases map to TRBD1. The V segment lost 5 bases and the J segment 3 bases; nucleotides outside the gene matches: 12. The CDR3 sequence is 16 residues long. Per the germline V gene, CDR1 is SGHAT and CDR2 is FQNNGV. The CDR3 sequence is CASSPLTGRRYTEAFF. As DNA, the CDR3 is TGTGCCAGCAGCCCCCTGACAGGGAGGAGGTACACTGAAGCTTTCTTT.

This clonotype was found a few times. The chain is built from TRBV29-1 and TRBJ2-2; no clear D gene. The CDR3 is made up of 14 amino acids. Germline CDR1 and CDR2: SQVTM and ANQGSEA. V was pared by 3 bases and J by 4 bases, with 12 bases between. CDR3 sequence: CSVEGGQSTGELFF. Here the CDR3 DNA reads TGCAGCGTTGAGGGTGGCCAGAGCACCGGGGAGCTGTTTTTT.

The chain recombines TRBV19 with TRBJ2-1, with D maybe TRBD1 (7 bases). Germline V gene sequence: CDR1 LNHDA, CDR2 SQIVND (reference sequence). V was trimmed by 4 bases and J by 8 bases, leaving 21 bases between them. This CDR3 is 16 amino acids long. CDR3 residues: CASSTRGAKAKDEQFF. CDR3 coding DNA: TGTGCCAGTAGTACCAGGGGGGCAAAGGCCAAGGATGAGCAGTTCTTC.

The chain is built from TRBV5-6 and TRBJ2-1; D unresolved. The CDR3 totals 13 residues. Germline lookup yields CDR1 SGHDT and CDR2 YYEEEE. V lost 0 bases and J lost 6, with 7 bases in between. This chain's CDR3 is CASSLDYFNEQFF. Here the CDR3 DNA reads TGTGCCAGCAGCTTGGACTACTTCAATGAGCAGTTCTTC.

There are a few counts of this clonotype. The chain employs TRBV4-2 and TRBJ2-2, with D uncertain. This CDR3 is built from 15 residues. V lost 0 bases to trimming and J lost 2 bases, with 7 bases between them. Germline V gene data show CDR1 as LGHNA and CDR2 as YNFKEQ. CDR3 nucleotide sequence: TGTGCCAGCAGCCAAGAGTACCAAAACACCGGGGAGCTGTTTTTT. It translates to CASSQEYQNTGELFF.